Below, 7 T cell receptor beta chains from the same sample are listed, as sequenced in a study of T-cell reconstitution after alpha-beta-depleted transplantation in children. Unique molecular identifiers were used in preparing the TCRbeta library. MiXCR, applied by TCRdb to the PCR reads, yields one record per CDR3 protein. The sample holds 200,000 to 300,000 distinct CDR3 sequences, roughly a quarter seen once. Specimen: PBMCs, collected before TCRalphabeta/CD19-depleted stem cell transplant. These receptors originate from a girl aged 2-10 years with Fanconi anemia, due to receive a stem cell transplant.

This clonotype was seen ten or more times. The gene calls are TRBV12-3 or TRBV12-4 and TRBJ2-2, with D possibly matching TRBD2 (6 bases). The V gene lost 8 bases and the J gene lost 1 base, with 14 bases spanning the gap. This CDR3 contains 15 residues. CDR3 protein: CASLAPAGNTGELFF. The CDR3, as DNA: TGTGCCAGCTTAGCACCAGCGGGGAACACCGGGGAGCTGTTTTTT.

There are a few counts of this clonotype. The rearrangement joins TRBV5-1 to TRBJ2-2, with D tentatively TRBD1 (5 bases). The V and J ends lost 4 bases and 1 base respectively, with 8 bases between them. The germline V gene has CDR1 SGHRS and CDR2 YFSETQ. The CDR3 has 14 residues. The CDR3 DNA reads TGCGCCAGCAGCCGAGGACAGAACACCGGGGAGCTGTTTTTT. Its protein is CASSRGQNTGELFF.

The table lists this clonotype with a few counts. This chain's CDR3 is CATSGAVGGEYGYTF. The CDR3 DNA is TGTGCCACCAGTGGTGCTGTTGGGGGCGAATATGGCTACACCTTC. The gene calls are TRBV24-1 and TRBJ1-2; a possible D gene is TRBD1 (6 bases). CDR1 is KGHDR and CDR2 is SFDVKD in the germline V gene. The CDR3 totals 15 residues. V lost 5 bases, J lost 5 bases, and 17 bases lay in between.

This clonotype was observed at least ten times. The gene calls are TRBV29-1 and TRBJ2-2; either TRBD1 or TRBD2 may fit D (5 bases each). Germline CDR1 SQVTM, CDR2 ANQGSEA. Trimming took 7 bases from V and 7 from J, leaving 19 bases between them. The CDR3 sequence is 14 residues long. In DNA, the CDR3 is TGCAGCGCCGAGGGACCCGGTAGGAGCGGGGAGCTGTTTTTT. It is translated as CSAEGPGRSGELFF.

V is TRBV12-3 or TRBV12-4 and J is TRBJ2-3; TRBD1 agrees at 8 bases. The ends lost 3 bases at V and 0 bases at J; junction bases unmatched: 2. The CDR3 contains 15 residues. The CDR3 DNA follows: TGTGCCAGCAGTTTGGACAGGGAGAGCACAGATACGCAGTATTTT. It yields the protein CASSLDRESTDTQYF.

This clonotype was detected many times. The chain combines TRBV20-1 with TRBJ2-1; 13 bases map to TRBD2. CDR1 and CDR2 (germline): DFQATT, SNEGSKA (reference sequence). Trimming took 3 bases from V and 2 from J; bases not matched to a gene: 4. The CDR3 totals 16 residues. This CDR3 is CSARGLAGYPYNEQFF. CDR3 in DNA: TGCAGTGCTAGGGGACTAGCGGGATATCCCTACAATGAGCAGTTCTTC.

The chain combines TRBV2 with TRBJ2-2, with TRBD2 identical over 14 bases. CDR1 is SNHLY and CDR2 is FYNNEI in the germline V gene. CDR3 length equals 17 residues. V dropped 6 bases and J dropped 2; count of bases not matched to a gene: 5. CDR3 DNA sequence: TGTGCCAGCAGGGGGACTAGCGGGGGAGGCAACACCGGGGAGCTGTTTTTT. Amino acid sequence: CASRGTSGGGNTGELFF.